This T cell receptor (beta chain) was captured by sequencing in a study of shared clonotypes between healthy human individuals. Study context: CD4 naive and CD4 memory each took three plates per donor, while CD8 naive took two and CD8 memory one.

It was CD45RO-negative cells, positively selected for CCR7, that made up naive CD8 cells, with terminally differentiated effector memory CD45RA+ cells excluded. Looked up from germline, CDR1 is SEHNR and CDR2 is FQNEAQ (reference sequence). The V gene lost 5 bases and the J gene lost 0 bases, with 16 bases spanning the gap. The CDR3 runs to 16 residues. This was a deep-level run. Libraries were prepared by immunoSEQ multiplex PCR; TCRdb keeps only in-frame clonotypes and omits some of them. The repertoire has about 2,100,000 clones, around 93% of them found once; the top ten carry around 1.7%. This sequence was found in a man between 18 and 35 years old in good health. Some clones in this sample may be carry-over from other donors' samples. The sample was naive CD8+ T cells from PBMCs. This sequence joins TRBV7-9 and TRBJ1-2; maybe TRBD1 (6 bases). CDR3 sequence reads: CASSIRQDWANYGYTF. CDR3 in DNA: TGTGCCAGCAGCATCCGACAGGATTGGGCTAACTATGGCTACACCTTC.